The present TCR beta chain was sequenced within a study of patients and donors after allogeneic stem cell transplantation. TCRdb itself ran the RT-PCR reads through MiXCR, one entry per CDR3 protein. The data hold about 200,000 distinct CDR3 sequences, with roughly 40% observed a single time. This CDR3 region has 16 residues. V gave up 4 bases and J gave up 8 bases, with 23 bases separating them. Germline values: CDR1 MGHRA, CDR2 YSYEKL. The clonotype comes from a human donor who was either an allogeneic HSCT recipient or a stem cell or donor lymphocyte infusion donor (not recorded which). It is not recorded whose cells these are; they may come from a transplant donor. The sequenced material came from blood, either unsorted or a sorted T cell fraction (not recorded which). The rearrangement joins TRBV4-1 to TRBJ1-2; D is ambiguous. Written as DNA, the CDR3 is TGCGCCAGCAGCCGATCGCTCCTGCGGGAGATCTACGGCTACACCTTC. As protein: CASSRSLLREIYGYTF.